This T cell receptor (beta chain) was found in a study of T cell responses to AZD1222 COVID-19 vaccine. General observations from the study: Two AZD1222 administrations were followed by greater Spike-specific TCR breadth and depth. Samples come after the peak T cell response, not at day 14.

In its sample, this clone was seen a few times. Its specificity is not known. TCRdb's copy holds only in-frame clones and misses some; the assay was immunoSEQ multiplex PCR. The sample shows some 150,000 clones, 85% to 90% of them seen only once. The sequence was collected from an adult who received the AZD1222 COVID-19 vaccine. The sample was peripheral blood, taken 28 days after the second AZD1222 dose.

The CDR3: CASSQDSSSYGYTF. The CDR3 DNA is TGTGCCAGCAGCCAAGACAGCTCTTCGTATGGCTACACCTTC. The chain carries TRBV28 and TRBJ1-2; maybe TRBD1 (5 bases). Trimming removed 6 bases from V and 5 bases from J, with 16 bases in between. The CDR3 covers 14 residues. Germline assignment: CDR1 MDHEN and CDR2 SYDVKM.